Following are 14 T cell receptor beta chains from one sample sequenced in a study of shared clonotypes between healthy human individuals. Profiled with immunoSEQ multiplex PCR; TCRdb holds only in-frame clones, not every one. The repertoire includes over a million clones, over 95% of them detected once, and approximately 1.1% sits in the top ten. Sequenced material: naive CD4+ T cells sorted from blood. Subset defined: CD45RA+ positively selected. These receptors were collected from a man under 40 in good health.

The gene calls are TRBV6-5 and TRBJ2-7; no firm D call. Looked up from germline, CDR1 is MNHEY and CDR2 is SVGAGI. V was pared by 2 bases and J by 4 bases, with 15 bases between. The CDR3 is 15 amino acids. The CDR3 nucleotides read TGTGCCAGCAGTTACCAAGGGCGCCTATCATACGAGCAGTACTTC. Translation: CASSYQGRLSYEQYF.

The chain joins TRBV30 to TRBJ2-3, with 9 bases matching TRBD2. Germline values: CDR1 GTSNPN, CDR2 SVGIG (reference sequence). The CDR3 extends over 14 amino acids. V lost 2 bases, J lost 8 bases, and 8 bases stayed unmatched. The CDR3: CAWSRAGGPGTQYF. The CDR3 bases are TGTGCCTGGAGTCGGGCGGGAGGGCCGGGTACGCAGTATTTT.

The chain links TRBV11-3 to TRBJ1-3; D unresolved. This CDR3 spans 15 amino acids. CDR1 and CDR2 from the germline V gene are SGHNT and YENEEA. V was shortened by 0 bases and J by 1 base, with 7 bases between the two germline ends. The chain's CDR3 is CASSLDSSSGNTIYF. The CDR3 DNA follows: TGTGCCAGCAGCTTAGATTCCTCGTCTGGAAACACCATATATTTT.

The chain employs TRBV28 and TRBJ2-7; TRBD1 agrees at 8 bases. The CDR3 is 15 amino acids. The V segment lost 3 bases and the J segment 2 bases; nucleotides outside the gene matches: 6. Germline CDR1 and CDR2: MDHEN and SYDVKM. The CDR3 DNA is TGTGCCAGCAGTTTGATTTCGGGACAGGCCTACGAGCAGTACTTC. This translates into CASSLISGQAYEQYF. Drawing the rest from reference TRBV28 and TRBJ2-7, the complete variable domain is DVKVTQSSRYLVKRTGEKVFLECVQDMDHENMFWYRQDPGLGLRLIYFSYDVKMKEKGDIPEGYSVSREKKERFSLILESASTNQTSMYLCASSLISGQAYEQYFGPGTRLTVT.

The gene calls are TRBV2 and TRBJ1-2; D may be TRBD1 (6 bases). CDR3 length: 16 residues. Germline CDR1 and CDR2: SNHLY and FYNNEI. With 5 bases removed from V and 4 bases from J, the gap between germline ends came to 20 bases. The CDR3 spells CASSQGTSGQRYGYTF. CDR3 DNA sequence: TGTGCCAGCAGTCAGGGGACCTCCGGACAGCGCTATGGCTACACCTTC. Using reference TRBV2 and TRBJ1-2 for the parts outside the CDR3, the full variable domain is EPEVTQTPSHQVTQMGQEVILRCVPISNHLYFYWYRQILGQKVEFLVSFYNNEISEKSEIFDDQFSVERPDGSNFTLKIRSTKLEDSAMYFCASSQGTSGQRYGYTFGSGTRLTVV.

The chain links TRBV7-2 to TRBJ2-2, with a tentative D call TRBD2 (5 bases). Trimming pared 6 bases from V and 4 bases from J, leaving 24 bases between. In germline, CDR1 is SGHTA, CDR2 FQGNSA. The CDR3 loop spans 18 amino acids. CDR3 sequence: CASSSNPRRAGGTGELFF. Written as DNA, the CDR3 is TGTGCCAGCAGTAGCAACCCACGGCGGGCAGGTGGCACCGGGGAGCTGTTTTTT.

Notes on this clone: This same CDR3 is encoded by further DNA sequences in the sample. This chain joins TRBV7-2 and TRBJ2-7; weak D call: TRBD1 (6 bases). This CDR3 is built from 14 residues. Trimming took 3 bases from V and 0 from J, leaving 9 bases between them. Germline lookup yields CDR1 SGHTA and CDR2 FQGNSA. The CDR3 sequence: CASSLDSPSYEQYF. The CDR3 region has the DNA TGTGCCAGCAGCTTGGACAGCCCCTCCTACGAGCAGTACTTC.

V usage is TRBV2 and J usage is TRBJ2-1, with D uncertain. Germline CDR1 and CDR2: SNHLY and FYNNEI. This CDR3 comprises 10 residues. The V end lost 7 bases, the J end lost 10 bases, and 8 bases lay between the germline ends. The CDR3 loop is CASTTYEQFF. CDR3 bases: TGTGCCAGCACTACCTACGAGCAGTTCTTC.

As DNA, the CDR3 is TGTGCCAGCAGTGACACAGGGGGGCTGCAGCCCCAGCATTTT. It specifies CASSDTGGLQPQHF. The V and J genes are TRBV6-1 and TRBJ1-5, with 8 nucleotides matching TRBD1. Germline V gives CDR1 MNHNS, CDR2 SASEGT. This CDR3 region has 14 residues. V was pared by 3 bases and J by 7 bases, with 5 bases of the junction left unmatched.

This chain uses TRBV28 with TRBJ1-4, with D uncertain. CDR3 length: 14 amino acids. V lost 5 bases and J lost 8, with 15 bases in between. Germline V CDR1 and CDR2: MDHEN, SYDVKM. CDR3 loop: CASSISTAGEKLFF. DNA of the CDR3: TGTGCCAGCAGTATCAGTACAGCAGGCGAAAAACTGTTTTTT.

The rearrangement joins TRBV18 to TRBJ1-4; no reliable D call. The length of the CDR3 is 15 residues. Germline V CDR1 and CDR2: KGHSH, LQKENI. Trimming pared 2 bases from V and 8 bases from J, leaving 15 bases between. The CDR3 DNA reads as TGTGCCAGCTCACCAGAAAGCGGCGGAGGCGAAAAACTGTTTTTT. It encodes CASSPESGGGEKLFF.

This chain uses TRBV5-1 with TRBJ2-3, with D possibly being TRBD1 (6 bases). Germline values: CDR1 SGHRS, CDR2 YFSETQ. Trimming stripped 6 bases from V and 0 bases from J, with 8 bases between. There are 13 residues in the CDR3. In DNA, the CDR3 is TGCGCCAGCACAGGGGAAAGCACAGATACGCAGTATTTT. This sequence encodes CASTGESTDTQYF. Drawing the rest from reference TRBV5-1 and TRBJ2-3, the complete variable domain is KAGVTQTPRYLIKTRGQQVTLSCSPISGHRSVSWYQQTPGQGLQFLFEYFSETQRNKGNFPGRFSGRQFSNSRSEMNVSTLELGDSALYLCASTGESTDTQYFGPGTRLTVL.

The chain couples TRBV28 to TRBJ1-1, with D unresolved. Trimming left V 6 bases short and J 4 bases short, with 18 bases between. The CDR3 is 15 residues long. Germline CDR1 and CDR2: MDHEN and SYDVKM. The CDR3 loop reads CASRSRLLGFTEAFF. The CDR3 nucleotides are TGTGCCAGCAGAAGTCGTTTATTAGGTTTCACTGAAGCTTTCTTT.

This clone came up once. The V gene is TRBV9, the J gene TRBJ2-3, with 7 nucleotides matching TRBD1. J lost 2 bases, V lost 3 bases, and 6 bases had no gene match. Germline assignment: CDR1 SGDLS and CDR2 YYNGEE. The CDR3 has 15 residues. The CDR3 spells CASSAYRGDTDTQYF. CDR3 sequence (DNA): TGTGCCAGCAGCGCGTACAGGGGTGACACAGATACGCAGTATTTT.